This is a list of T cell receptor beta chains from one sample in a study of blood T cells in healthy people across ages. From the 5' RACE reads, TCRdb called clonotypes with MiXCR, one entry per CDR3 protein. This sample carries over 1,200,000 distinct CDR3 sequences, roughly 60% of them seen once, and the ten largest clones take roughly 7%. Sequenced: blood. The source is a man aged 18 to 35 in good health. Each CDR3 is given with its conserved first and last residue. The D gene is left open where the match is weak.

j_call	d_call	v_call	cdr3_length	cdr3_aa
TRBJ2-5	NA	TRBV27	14	CASSPLGGLGEQYF
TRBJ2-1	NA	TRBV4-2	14	CASSQDHGYNEQFF
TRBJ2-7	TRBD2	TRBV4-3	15	CASSQGAGGLGEQYF
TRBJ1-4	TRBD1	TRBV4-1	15	CASRATGARREKLFF
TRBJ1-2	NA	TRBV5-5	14	CASSFGGHLYGYTF
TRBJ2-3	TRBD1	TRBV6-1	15	CASSEQGAGGDTQYF
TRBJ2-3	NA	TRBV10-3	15	CAISASGASTDTQYF
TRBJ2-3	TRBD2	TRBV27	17	CASSRPAGTSGTDTQYF
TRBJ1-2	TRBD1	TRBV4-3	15	CASSQDLSRGDGYTF
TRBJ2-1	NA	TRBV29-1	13	CSVEVGRYNEQFF
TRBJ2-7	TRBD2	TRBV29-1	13	CSVAGLVPGEQYF
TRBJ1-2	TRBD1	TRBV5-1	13	CASSVGQGGQYTF
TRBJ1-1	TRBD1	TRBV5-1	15	CASSQPDRKNTEAFF
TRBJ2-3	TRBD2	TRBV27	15	CASSFLAGGPGTQYF
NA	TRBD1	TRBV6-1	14	CASNPGQGVGTQYF
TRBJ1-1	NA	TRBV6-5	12	CASSYNNAEAFF
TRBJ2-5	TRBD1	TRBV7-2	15	CASSSWDRGLETQYF
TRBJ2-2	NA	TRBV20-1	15	CSASSLQENTGELFF
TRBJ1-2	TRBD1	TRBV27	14	CASNPGRGTGGYTF
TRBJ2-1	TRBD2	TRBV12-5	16	CASGLVRGGPYNGQFF
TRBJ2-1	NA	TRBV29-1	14	CSAGTFSSYNEQFF
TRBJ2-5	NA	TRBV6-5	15	CASSSFRDNQETQYF
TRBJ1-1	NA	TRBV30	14	CAWSVVMGATEAFF
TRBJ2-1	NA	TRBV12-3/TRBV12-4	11	CASTNVNEQFF
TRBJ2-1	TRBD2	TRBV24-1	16	CATSDLKREGGNEQFF
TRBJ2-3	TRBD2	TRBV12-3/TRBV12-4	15	CASTPAGGSTDTQYF
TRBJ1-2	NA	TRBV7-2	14	CASSQGRGAYGYTF
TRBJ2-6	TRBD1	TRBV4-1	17	CASSQGQARSGANVLTF
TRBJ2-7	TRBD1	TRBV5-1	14	CASSHEDRADEQYF
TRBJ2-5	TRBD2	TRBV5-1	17	CASSLEASGGLQETQYF
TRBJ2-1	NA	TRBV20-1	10	CSASRNEQFF
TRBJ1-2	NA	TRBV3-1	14	CASSQSGVHYGYTF
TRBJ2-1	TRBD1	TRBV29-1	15	CSVEQGQGVGNEQFF
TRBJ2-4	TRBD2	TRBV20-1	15	CSARRWGRDGNIQYF
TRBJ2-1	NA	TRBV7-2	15	CASSERTDFGNEQFF
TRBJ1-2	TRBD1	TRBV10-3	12	CAIRDRAYGYTF
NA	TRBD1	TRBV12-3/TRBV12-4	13	CASSGQGPETQYF
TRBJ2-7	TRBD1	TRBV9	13	CASSATGACEQYF
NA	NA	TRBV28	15	CASSLLDKTSYEQYF
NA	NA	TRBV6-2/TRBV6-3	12	CASRLPNYEQYF
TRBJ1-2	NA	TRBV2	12	CASSPNPDYYTF
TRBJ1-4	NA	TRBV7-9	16	CASSLIGGWVDEKLFF
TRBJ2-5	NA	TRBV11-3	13	CASSLNRLETQYF
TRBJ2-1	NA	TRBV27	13	CASSFLRGYEQFF
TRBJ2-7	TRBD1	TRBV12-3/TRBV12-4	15	CASSHLGQGYYEQYF
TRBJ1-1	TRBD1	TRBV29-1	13	CSVQTGGGTEAFF
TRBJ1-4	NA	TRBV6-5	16	CASSYALPRGNEKLFF
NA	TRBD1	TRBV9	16	CASSVTGTGAFDEQYF
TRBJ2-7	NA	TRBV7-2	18	CASSYTEGPNYRHYEQYF
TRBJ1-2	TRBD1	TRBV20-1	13	CSAYLLTGVGYTF
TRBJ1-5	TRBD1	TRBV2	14	CASSMTGEGQPQHF
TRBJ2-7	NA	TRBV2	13	CASVGQLFYEQYF
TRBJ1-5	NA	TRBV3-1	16	CASSQDHVGDSRPQHF
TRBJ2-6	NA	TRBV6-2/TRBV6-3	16	CASSFRTVSGANVLTF
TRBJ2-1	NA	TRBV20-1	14	CSAPVGSSYNEQFF
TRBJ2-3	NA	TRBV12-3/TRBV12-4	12	CASTRRTDTQYF
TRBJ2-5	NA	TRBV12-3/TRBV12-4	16	CASSLAFRGVQETQYF
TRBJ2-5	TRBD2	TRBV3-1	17	CASSQDWVAGAQETQYF
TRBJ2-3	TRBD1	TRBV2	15	CASILGQGWSDTQYF
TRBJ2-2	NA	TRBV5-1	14	CASSTYDHTGELFF